The source of this T cell receptor beta chain is a study of technical replicates of blood from a few donors. In germline, CDR1 is MNHEY, CDR2 SMNVEV (reference sequence). The CDR3 contains 15 residues. The ends were cut back, 3 bases at V and 4 bases at J, with 15 bases in the middle. Assay: immunoSEQ multiplex PCR; the TCRdb copy retains only in-frame clones and omits some. Of around 72,000 clones listed, roughly 92% are singletons. This clonotype was sampled from a human donor in good health. Some clones in this sample may be carry-over from other donors' samples. The chain carries TRBV27 and TRBJ1-2; TRBD1 is a possible D gene (6 bases). Material: PBMCs. This CDR3 reads CASSFAGTNLYGYTF. The CDR3 DNA reads TGTGCCAGCAGTTTTGCCGGGACAAACCTCTATGGCTACACCTTC.